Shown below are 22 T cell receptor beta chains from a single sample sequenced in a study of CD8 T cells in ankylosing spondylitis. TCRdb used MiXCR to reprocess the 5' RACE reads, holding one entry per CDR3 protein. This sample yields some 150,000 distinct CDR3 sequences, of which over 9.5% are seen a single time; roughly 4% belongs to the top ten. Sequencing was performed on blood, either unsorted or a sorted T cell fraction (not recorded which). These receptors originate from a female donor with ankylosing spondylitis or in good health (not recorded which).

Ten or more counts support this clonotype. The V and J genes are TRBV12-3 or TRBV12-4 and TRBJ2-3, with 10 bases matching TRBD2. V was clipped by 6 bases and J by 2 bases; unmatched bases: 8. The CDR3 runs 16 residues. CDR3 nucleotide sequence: TGTGCCAGCAGCCCCTATAGCGGGGGGCCCACAGATACGCAGTATTTT. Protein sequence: CASSPYSGGPTDTQYF.

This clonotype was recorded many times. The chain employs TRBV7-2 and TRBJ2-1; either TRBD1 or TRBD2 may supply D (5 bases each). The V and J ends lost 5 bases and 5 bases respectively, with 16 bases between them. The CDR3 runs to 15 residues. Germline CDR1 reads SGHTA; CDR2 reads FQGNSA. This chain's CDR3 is CASSALGVPNNEQFF. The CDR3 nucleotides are TGTGCCAGCAGCGCGCTGGGGGTTCCGAACAATGAGCAGTTCTTC.

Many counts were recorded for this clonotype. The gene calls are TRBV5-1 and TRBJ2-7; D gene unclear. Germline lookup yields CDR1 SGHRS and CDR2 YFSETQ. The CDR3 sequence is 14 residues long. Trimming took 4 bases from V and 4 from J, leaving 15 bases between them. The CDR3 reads CASSASYGSYEQYF. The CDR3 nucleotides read TGCGCCAGCAGCGCCTCTTATGGATCATACGAGCAGTACTTC.

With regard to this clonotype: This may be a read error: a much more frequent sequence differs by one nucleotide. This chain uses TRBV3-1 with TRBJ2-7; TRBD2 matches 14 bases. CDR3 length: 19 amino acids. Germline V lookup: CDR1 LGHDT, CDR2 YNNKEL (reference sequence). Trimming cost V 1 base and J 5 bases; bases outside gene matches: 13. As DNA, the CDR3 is TGTGCCAGCAGCCAAGGTAGGTCCGGGACTAGCGGGAGAAAAAACGAGCAGTACTTC. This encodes CASSQGRSGTSGRKNEQYF.

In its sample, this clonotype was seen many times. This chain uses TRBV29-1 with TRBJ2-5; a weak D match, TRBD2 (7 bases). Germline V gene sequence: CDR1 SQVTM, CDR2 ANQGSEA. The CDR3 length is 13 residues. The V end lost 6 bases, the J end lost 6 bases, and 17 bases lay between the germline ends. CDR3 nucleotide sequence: TGCAGCGTGGGGGAGGGGGGGCGGAAGACCCAGTACTTC. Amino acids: CSVGEGGRKTQYF.

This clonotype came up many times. CDR3 sequence reads: CASSSGGPLDEQFF. The CDR3 DNA follows: TGTGCCAGCAGCTCGGGGGGGCCCTTAGATGAGCAGTTCTTC. V usage is TRBV7-3 and J usage is TRBJ2-1, with 8 positions matching TRBD2. There are 14 residues in the CDR3. Germline V gene lookup returns CDR1 SGHTA and CDR2 FQGTGA. V was clipped by 4 bases and J by 8 bases; unmatched bases: 7.

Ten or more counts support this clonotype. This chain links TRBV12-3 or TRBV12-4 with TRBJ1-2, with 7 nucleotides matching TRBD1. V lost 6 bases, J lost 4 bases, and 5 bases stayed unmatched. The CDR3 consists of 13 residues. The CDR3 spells CASSFGQAYGYTF. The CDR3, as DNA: TGTGCCAGCAGCTTCGGACAGGCCTATGGCTACACCTTC.

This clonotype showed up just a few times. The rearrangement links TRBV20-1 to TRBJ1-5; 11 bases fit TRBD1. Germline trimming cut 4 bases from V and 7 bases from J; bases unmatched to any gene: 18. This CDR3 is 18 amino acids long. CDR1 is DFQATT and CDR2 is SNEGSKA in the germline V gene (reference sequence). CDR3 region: CSATRRPTGTGGYQPQHF. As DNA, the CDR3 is TGCAGTGCTACCCGTCGCCCTACCGGGACAGGGGGATACCAGCCCCAGCATTTT.

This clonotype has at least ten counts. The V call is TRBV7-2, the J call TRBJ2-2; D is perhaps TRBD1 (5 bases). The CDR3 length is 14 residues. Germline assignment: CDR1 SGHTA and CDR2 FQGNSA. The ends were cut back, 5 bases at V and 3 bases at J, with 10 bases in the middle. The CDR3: CASSAQGHTGELFF. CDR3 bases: TGTGCCAGCAGCGCCCAGGGTCACACCGGGGAGCTGTTTTTT. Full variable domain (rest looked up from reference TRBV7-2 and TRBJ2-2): GAGVSQSPSNKVTEKGKDVELRCDPISGHTALYWYRQSLGQGLEFLIYFQGNSAPDKSGLPSDRFSAERTGGSVSTLTIQRTQQEDSAVYLCASSAQGHTGELFFGEGSRLTVL.

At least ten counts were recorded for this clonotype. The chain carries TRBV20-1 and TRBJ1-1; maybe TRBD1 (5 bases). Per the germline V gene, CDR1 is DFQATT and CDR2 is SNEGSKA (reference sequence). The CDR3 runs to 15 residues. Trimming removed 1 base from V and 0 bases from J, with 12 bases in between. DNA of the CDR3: TGCAGTGCTAGAGGGTCCGGGGCGGTGAACACTGAAGCTTTCTTT. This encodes CSARGSGAVNTEAFF.

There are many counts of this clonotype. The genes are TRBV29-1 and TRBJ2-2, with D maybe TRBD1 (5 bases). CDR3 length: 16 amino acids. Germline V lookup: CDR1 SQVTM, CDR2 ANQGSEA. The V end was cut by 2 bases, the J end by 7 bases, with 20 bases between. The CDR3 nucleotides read TGCAGCGTTGAAAAGTCGAGTCAGGGTAGGATCGGGGAGCTGTTTTTT. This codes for CSVEKSSQGRIGELFF.

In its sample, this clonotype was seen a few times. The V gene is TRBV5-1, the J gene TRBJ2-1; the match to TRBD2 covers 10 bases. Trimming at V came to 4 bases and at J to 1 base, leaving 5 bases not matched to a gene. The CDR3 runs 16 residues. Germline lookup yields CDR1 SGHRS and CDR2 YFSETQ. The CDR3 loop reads CASSRSGRGSYNEQFF. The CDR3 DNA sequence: TGCGCCAGCAGCAGAAGCGGGAGGGGGTCCTACAATGAGCAGTTCTTC.

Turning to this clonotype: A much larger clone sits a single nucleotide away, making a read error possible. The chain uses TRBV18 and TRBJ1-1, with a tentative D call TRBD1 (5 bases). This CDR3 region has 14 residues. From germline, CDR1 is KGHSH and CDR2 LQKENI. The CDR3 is CASSPRGFGAEALF. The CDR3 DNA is TGTGCCAGCTCACCACGAGGTTTCGGGGCTGAAGCTCTCTTT.

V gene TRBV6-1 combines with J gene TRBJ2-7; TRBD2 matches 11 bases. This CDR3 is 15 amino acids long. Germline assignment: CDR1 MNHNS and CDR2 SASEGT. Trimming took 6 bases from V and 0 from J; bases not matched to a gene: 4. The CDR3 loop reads CASSQGLAVSYEQYF. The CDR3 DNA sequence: TGTGCCAGCAGCCAGGGACTAGCGGTCTCCTACGAGCAGTACTTC.

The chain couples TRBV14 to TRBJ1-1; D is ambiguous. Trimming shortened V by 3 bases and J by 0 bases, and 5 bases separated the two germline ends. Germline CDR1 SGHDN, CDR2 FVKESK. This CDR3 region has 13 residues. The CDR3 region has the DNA TGTGCCAGCAGCCATGCCTTGAACACTGAAGCTTTCTTT. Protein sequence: CASSHALNTEAFF.

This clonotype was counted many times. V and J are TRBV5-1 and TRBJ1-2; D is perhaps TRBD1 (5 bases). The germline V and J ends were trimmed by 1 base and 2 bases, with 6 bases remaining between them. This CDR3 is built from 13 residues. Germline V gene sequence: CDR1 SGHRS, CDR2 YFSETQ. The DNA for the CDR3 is TGCGCCAGCAGCTTGAGACAGAACTATGGCTACACCTTC. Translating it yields CASSLRQNYGYTF.

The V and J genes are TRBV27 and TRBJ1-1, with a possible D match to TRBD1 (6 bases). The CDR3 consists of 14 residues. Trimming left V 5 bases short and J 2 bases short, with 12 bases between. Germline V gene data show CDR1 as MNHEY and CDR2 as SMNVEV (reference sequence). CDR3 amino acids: CASSLDRTNTEAFF. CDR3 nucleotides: TGTGCCAGCAGTCTGGACAGAACAAACACTGAAGCTTTCTTT.

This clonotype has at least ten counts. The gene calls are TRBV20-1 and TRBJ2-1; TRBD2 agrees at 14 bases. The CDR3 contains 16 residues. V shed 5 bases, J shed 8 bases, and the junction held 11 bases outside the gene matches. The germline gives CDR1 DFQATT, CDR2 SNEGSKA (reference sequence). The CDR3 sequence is CSAPRGTSGSFYEQFF. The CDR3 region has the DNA TGCAGTGCTCCCCGGGGGACTAGCGGGAGTTTTTATGAGCAGTTCTTC.

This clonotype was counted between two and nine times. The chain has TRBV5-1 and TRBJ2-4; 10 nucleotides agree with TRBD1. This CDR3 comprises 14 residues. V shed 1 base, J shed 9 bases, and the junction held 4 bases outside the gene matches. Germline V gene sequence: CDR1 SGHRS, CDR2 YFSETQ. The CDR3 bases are TGCGCCAGCAGCTTGCAGGGGACAGGGGCCATTCAGTACTTC. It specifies CASSLQGTGAIQYF.

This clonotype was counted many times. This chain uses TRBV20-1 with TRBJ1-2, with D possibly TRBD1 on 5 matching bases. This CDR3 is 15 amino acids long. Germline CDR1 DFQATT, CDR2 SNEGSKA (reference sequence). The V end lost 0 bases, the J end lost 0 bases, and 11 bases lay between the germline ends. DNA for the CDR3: TGCAGTGCTAGAGATCGGGGGGTAGCTAACTATGGCTACACCTTC. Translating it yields CSARDRGVANYGYTF.

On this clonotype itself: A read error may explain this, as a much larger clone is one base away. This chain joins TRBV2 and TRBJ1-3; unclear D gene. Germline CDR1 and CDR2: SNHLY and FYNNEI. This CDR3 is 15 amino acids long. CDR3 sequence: CTSSVTRERGNTIYF. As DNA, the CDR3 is TGTACCAGCAGTGTAACCCGAGAAAGAGGAAACACCATATATTTT.

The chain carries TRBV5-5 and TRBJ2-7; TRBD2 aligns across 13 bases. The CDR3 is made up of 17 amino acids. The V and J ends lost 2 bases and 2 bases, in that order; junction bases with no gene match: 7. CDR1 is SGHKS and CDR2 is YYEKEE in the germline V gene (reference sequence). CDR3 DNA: TGTGCCAGCAGCTTCACTAGCGGGAGGGCCGATGCCTACGAGCAGTACTTC. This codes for CASSFTSGRADAYEQYF.